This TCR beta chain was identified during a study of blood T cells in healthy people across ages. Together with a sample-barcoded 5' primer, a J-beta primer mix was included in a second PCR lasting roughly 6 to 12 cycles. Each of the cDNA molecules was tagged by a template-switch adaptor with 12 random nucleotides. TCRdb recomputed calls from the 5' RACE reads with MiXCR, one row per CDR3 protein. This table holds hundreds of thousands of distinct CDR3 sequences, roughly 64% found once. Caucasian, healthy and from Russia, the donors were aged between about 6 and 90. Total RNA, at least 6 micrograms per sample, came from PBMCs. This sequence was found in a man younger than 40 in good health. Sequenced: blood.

CDR3 nucleotides: TGTGCCAGCAGCTTTTGGAGTAGCAGCACAGATACGCAGTATTTT. Its translation: CASSFWSSSTDTQYF. The chain is built from TRBV7-9 and TRBJ2-3; no definite D call. V was shortened by 3 bases and J by 0 bases, with 10 bases between the two germline ends. Looked up from germline, CDR1 is SEHNR and CDR2 is FQNEAQ (reference sequence). This CDR3 region has 15 residues.